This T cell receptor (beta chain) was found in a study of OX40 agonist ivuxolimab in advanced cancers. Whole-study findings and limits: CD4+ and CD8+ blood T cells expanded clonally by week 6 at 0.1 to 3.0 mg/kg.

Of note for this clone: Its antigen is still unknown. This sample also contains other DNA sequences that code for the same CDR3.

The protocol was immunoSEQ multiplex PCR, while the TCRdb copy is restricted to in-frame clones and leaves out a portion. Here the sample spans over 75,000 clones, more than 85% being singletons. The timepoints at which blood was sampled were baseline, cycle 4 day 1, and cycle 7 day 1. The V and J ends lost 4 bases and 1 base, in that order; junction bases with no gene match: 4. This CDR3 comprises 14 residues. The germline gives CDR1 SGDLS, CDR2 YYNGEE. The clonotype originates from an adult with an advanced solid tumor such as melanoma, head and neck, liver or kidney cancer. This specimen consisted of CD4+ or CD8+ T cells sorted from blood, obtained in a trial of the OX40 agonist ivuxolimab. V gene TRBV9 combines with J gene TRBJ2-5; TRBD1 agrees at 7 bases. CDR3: CASSPRGFQETQYF. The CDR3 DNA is TGTGCCAGCAGCCCCAGGGGGTTCCAAGAGACCCAGTACTTC.